This TCR beta chain was sequenced for a study of shared T cell receptors in the human thymus. Profiling relied on immunoSEQ multiplex PCR, and the TCRdb table lists in-frame clones only, not all of them. The sample lists hundreds of thousands of clones; around 87% were seen once. Germline V gene lookup returns CDR1 MGHRA and CDR2 YSYEKL. This CDR3 region has 17 residues. Trimming took 0 bases from V and 2 from J; bases not matched to a gene: 6. This sample was also put to use in a study of human thymus T cells.

The sequenced material came from thymocytes. This receptor was identified in a boy in the first two years of life with a congenital heart defect. This chain connects TRBV4-1 to TRBJ2-1; TRBD2 matches 8 bases. DNA for the CDR3: TGCGCCAGCAGCCAAGATCTCGCGGGAGGCCCCTACAATGAGCAGTTCTTC. Protein product: CASSQDLAGGPYNEQFF.